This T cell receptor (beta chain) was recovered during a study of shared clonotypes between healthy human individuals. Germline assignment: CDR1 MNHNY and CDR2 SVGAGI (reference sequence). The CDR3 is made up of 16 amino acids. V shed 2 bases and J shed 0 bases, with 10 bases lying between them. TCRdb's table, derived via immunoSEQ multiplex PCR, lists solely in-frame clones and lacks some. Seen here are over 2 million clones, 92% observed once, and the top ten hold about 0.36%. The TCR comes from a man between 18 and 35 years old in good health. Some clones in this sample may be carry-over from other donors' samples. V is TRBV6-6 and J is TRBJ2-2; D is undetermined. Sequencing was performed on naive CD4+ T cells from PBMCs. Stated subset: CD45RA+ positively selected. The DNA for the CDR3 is TGTGCCAGCAGTTACGGGCACAGCTCGAACACCGGGGAGCTGTTTTTT. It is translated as CASSYGHSSNTGELFF.